These 29 T cell receptor beta chains were sequenced from one sample in a study of Ad26.COV2.S vaccination and SARS-CoV-2 variants. Sequencing was performed with immunoSEQ multiplex PCR; in TCRdb, only in-frame clones are kept and a portion is missing. The repertoire holds 450,000 to 550,000 clones, with about 88% as singletons. The treatment here: around 19 received Ad26.COV2.S at low or high dose, single or two shots; about 5 received placebo; per-sample allocation not given. It was on day 63 after the first vaccine or placebo injection that samples were taken. The sequenced sample was peripheral blood, obtained in a trial of Ad26.COV2.S vaccine versus placebo. Receptors originate from a person aged 18 to 59 who received the Ad26.COV2.S COVID-19 vaccine or a placebo.

The chain links TRBV5-1 to TRBJ2-3; possible D gene TRBD1, 5 bases. CDR1 and CDR2 (germline): SGHRS, YFSETQ. Trimming stripped 5 bases from V and 0 bases from J, with 10 bases between. CDR3 length: 14 amino acids. This chain's CDR3 is CASRGHSSTDTQYF. The CDR3 coding sequence is TGCGCCAGCAGAGGACACTCCAGCACAGATACGCAGTATTTT.

V gene TRBV28 combines with J gene TRBJ2-3, with D tentatively TRBD2 (7 bases). V lost 3 bases, J lost 6 bases, and 22 bases lay in between. The CDR3 is 17 amino acids. CDR1 MDHEN and CDR2 SYDVKM come from the germline V gene. In DNA, the CDR3 is TGTGCCAGCAGTTTCGCTGGGCGGGTTAAGGGGGGGGATACGCAGTATTTT. It specifies CASSFAGRVKGGDTQYF.

CDR3 nucleotide sequence: TGTGCCAGCAGTTCCCTCATGGGGGGCGCTTGGGAAAAACTGTTTTTT. This codes for CASSSLMGGAWEKLFF. The rearrangement links TRBV27 to TRBJ1-4, with D maybe TRBD1 (6 bases). Germline V CDR1 and CDR2: MNHEY, SMNVEV (reference sequence). Between the trimmed V and J ends, which lost 4 bases and 8 bases, there was a span of 20 bases. This CDR3 spans 16 amino acids.

The chain couples TRBV30 to TRBJ2-5; D is perhaps TRBD2 (7 bases). With 5 bases removed from V and 5 bases from J, the gap between germline ends came to 21 bases. There are 15 residues in the CDR3. Germline CDR1 reads GTSNPN; CDR2 reads SVGIG (reference sequence). CDR3 in amino acids: CAWGSGAGAPETQYF. In DNA, the CDR3 is TGTGCCTGGGGTTCGGGGGCGGGAGCGCCCGAGACCCAGTACTTC.

This chain uses TRBV25-1 with TRBJ2-7, with TRBD1 as a possible D gene (5 bases). The CDR3 has 15 amino acids. The germline CDR1 and CDR2 sequences are MGHDK and SYGVNS. V was cut by 0 bases and J by 4 bases, with 13 bases left in between. This CDR3 reads CASSEYRQGKYEQYF. The CDR3 DNA follows: TGTGCCAGCAGTGAATACCGGCAGGGAAAGTACGAGCAGTACTTC.

The chain combines TRBV6-5 with TRBJ1-4; 11 bases align to TRBD1. Trimming at V came to 0 bases and at J to 6 bases, leaving 3 bases not matched to a gene. The CDR3 consists of 16 residues. The germline CDR1 and CDR2 sequences are MNHEY and SVGAGI. The CDR3 protein is CASSYSGTGGYEKLFF. The CDR3 nucleotides are TGTGCCAGCAGTTACTCCGGGACAGGGGGTTATGAAAAACTGTTTTTT.

The V and J genes are TRBV5-1 and TRBJ2-2; D ambiguous. V lost 0 bases and J 6 bases, leaving 6 bases between the germline ends. The CDR3 runs to 13 residues. Germline V gives CDR1 SGHRS, CDR2 YFSETQ. DNA of the CDR3: TGCGCCAGCAGCTTGGTCCACTCCGGGGAGCTGTTTTTT. Amino acid sequence: CASSLVHSGELFF.

The chain recombines TRBV19 with TRBJ1-6; D gene ambiguous. Trimming removed 3 bases at V and 6 bases at J, with 12 bases between. There are 15 residues in the CDR3. CDR1 is LNHDA and CDR2 is SQIVND in the germline V gene (reference sequence). CDR3 amino acids: CASSIQTVANSPLHF. DNA for the CDR3: TGTGCCAGTAGTATCCAAACAGTGGCTAATTCACCCCTCCACTTT.

V gene TRBV23-1 combines with J gene TRBJ1-2; D ambiguous. TRBV23-1 is placed among ORFs of uncertain function. The length of the CDR3 is 15 residues. Trimming stripped 6 bases from V and 0 bases from J, with 14 bases between. CDR3 loop: CASRAGSSSNYGYTF. In nucleotides, the CDR3 is TGCGCCAGCAGGGCTGGGAGTAGCTCTAACTATGGCTACACCTTC.

V gene TRBV28 combines with J gene TRBJ2-3; a possible D gene is TRBD1 (6 bases). V lost 3 bases and J lost 3, with 13 bases in between. This CDR3 region has 15 residues. CDR1 and CDR2 from the germline V gene are MDHEN and SYDVKM. CDR3 DNA sequence: TGTGCCAGCAGTTTTCTAGGGGGAAAGACAGATACGCAGTATTTT. This codes for CASSFLGGKTDTQYF. Full variable domain (outside the CDR3, taken from reference TRBV28 and TRBJ2-3): DVKVTQSSRYLVKRTGEKVFLECVQDMDHENMFWYRQDPGLGLRLIYFSYDVKMKEKGDIPEGYSVSREKKERFSLILESASTNQTSMYLCASSFLGGKTDTQYFGPGTRLTVL.

The V call is TRBV18, the J call TRBJ1-1; D gene uncertain. The CDR3 sequence is 14 residues long. The germline V gene encodes CDR1 KGHSH and CDR2 LQKENI. Between the trimmed V and J ends, which lost 3 bases and 2 bases, there was a span of 10 bases. The CDR3 spells CASSPMDSNTEAFF. The CDR3 DNA reads TGTGCCAGCTCACCCATGGATTCTAACACTGAAGCTTTCTTT. Full variable domain (missing parts from reference TRBV18 and TRBJ1-1): NAGVMQNPRHLVRRRGQEARLRCSPMKGHSHVYWYRQLPEEGLKFMVYLQKENIIDESGMPKERFSAEFPKEGPSILRIQQVVRGDSAAYFCASSPMDSNTEAFFGQGTRLTVV.

Points on this clone: Other DNA sequences in this sample translate to the same CDR3. J is TRBJ1-2 and V is TRBV5-4; D may be TRBD1 (5 bases). This CDR3 contains 14 residues. V lost 1 base and J 2 bases, leaving 9 bases between the germline ends. Germline values: CDR1 SGHNT, CDR2 YYREEE (reference sequence). In DNA form, the CDR3 reads TGTGCCAGCAGCTTGAATAGGGGAAACTATGGCTACACCTTC. Encoded protein: CASSLNRGNYGYTF.

The CDR3 loop reads CASSYTKDGNYEQYF. The CDR3 DNA is TGTGCCAGCAGCTACACTAAGGACGGGAACTACGAGCAGTACTTC. The chain couples TRBV7-2 to TRBJ2-7; TRBD2 might be the D (5 bases). This CDR3 spans 15 amino acids. Germline-derived CDR1 and CDR2 are SGHTA and FQGNSA. V lost 4 bases and J 3 bases, leaving 16 bases between the germline ends.

The V gene is TRBV9, the J gene TRBJ2-1; 9 bases fit TRBD2. CDR1 is SGDLS and CDR2 is YYNGEE in the germline V gene. The length of the CDR3 is 16 residues. V dropped 0 bases and J dropped 6; count of bases not matched to a gene: 7. The CDR3 sequence is CASSVATGLAGNEQFF. The CDR3 DNA reads TGTGCCAGCAGCGTAGCTACGGGACTAGCAGGCAATGAGCAGTTCTTC.

This chain links TRBV13 with TRBJ2-7, with a tentative D call TRBD1 (6 bases). CDR3 length equals 14 residues. The V gene lost 5 bases and the J gene lost 0 bases, with 11 bases spanning the gap. Germline assignment: CDR1 PRHDT and CDR2 FYEKMQ (reference sequence). CDR3 bases: TGTGCCAGCAGCCTGCAGGGGACCTCCTACGAGCAGTACTTC. Its protein is CASSLQGTSYEQYF.

This clone was picked up a small number of times. The V call is TRBV6-5, the J call TRBJ1-1; tentative D call: TRBD1 (5 bases). The CDR3 totals 13 residues. Germline CDR1 and CDR2: MNHEY and SVGAGI. The V end lost 3 bases, the J end lost 4 bases, and 9 bases lay between the germline ends. CDR3 DNA: TGTGCCAGCAGTTATGGGGGAAGCACTGAAGCTTTCTTT. This gives the protein CASSYGGSTEAFF.

The chain recombines TRBV7-9 with TRBJ2-5; 8 positions agree with TRBD2. CDR1 and CDR2 (germline): SEHNR, FQNEAQ (reference sequence). V gave up 4 bases and J gave up 4 bases; unmatched junction bases: 8. CDR3 length: 15 residues. The CDR3 coding sequence is TGTGCCAGCAGCTACCCCCCCGGGAGGGGAGAGACCCAGTACTTC. Its translation is CASSYPPGRGETQYF. Full variable domain (missing parts from reference TRBV7-9 and TRBJ2-5): DTGVSQNPRHKITKRGQNVTFRCDPISEHNRLYWYRQTLGQGPEFLTYFQNEAQLEKSRLLSDRFSAERPKGSFSTLEIQRTEQGDSAMYLCASSYPPGRGETQYFGPGTRLLVL.

V is TRBV11-1 and J is TRBJ1-1; D remains unclear. Trimming removed 2 bases at V and 1 base at J, with 5 bases between. The germline V gene has CDR1 SGHAT and CDR2 FQDESV (reference sequence). This CDR3 region has 13 residues. The CDR3 reads CASSLITNTEAFF. The CDR3, as DNA: TGTGCCAGCAGCTTAATAACGAACACTGAAGCTTTCTTT.

V usage is TRBV12-3 or TRBV12-4 and J usage is TRBJ2-1; D remains unclear. There are 12 residues in the CDR3. The V and J ends lost 7 bases and 4 bases respectively, with 8 bases between them. This CDR3 reads CASTTRYNEQFF. The CDR3 bases are TGTGCCAGCACGACCCGGTACAATGAGCAGTTCTTC.

For the CDR3, the DNA is TGTGCCTGGAGTACCGGGCTAGCGGGCGTGTATGAGCAGTACTTC. This translates into CAWSTGLAGVYEQYF. The rearrangement joins TRBV30 to TRBJ2-7; 8 bases agree with TRBD2. With V trimmed by 2 bases and J by 7 bases, 13 bases remained unmatched. The CDR3 is 15 amino acids. Germline V CDR1 and CDR2: GTSNPN, SVGIG (reference sequence).

To note about this clone: The same CDR3 also results from other DNA sequences found in this sample. The gene calls are TRBV5-1 and TRBJ1-1; D not certain. Trimming cost V 0 bases and J 6 bases, with 9 bases left between them. CDR1 is SGHRS and CDR2 is YFSETQ in the germline V gene. The CDR3 runs to 13 residues. The CDR3 is CASSLGVSAEAFF. CDR3 sequence (DNA): TGCGCCAGCAGCTTGGGTGTAAGTGCTGAAGCTTTCTTT.

The rearrangement uses TRBV18 and TRBJ2-3; 7 bases line up with TRBD1. Germline V CDR1 and CDR2: KGHSH, LQKENI. Trimming removed 5 bases from V and 5 bases from J; junction bases left unmatched: 10. The CDR3 runs 15 residues. The CDR3 DNA reads as TGTGCCAGCTCATCCACAAGCCAGGGGGTAGATACGCAGTATTTT. Protein product: CASSSTSQGVDTQYF.

CDR3 bases: TGCGCCAGCAGCTTCGGGGGCGAGGATACGCAGTATTTT. It yields the protein CASSFGGEDTQYF. The rearrangement uses TRBV5-1 and TRBJ2-3; either TRBD1 or TRBD2 may supply D (6 bases each). Looked up from germline, CDR1 is SGHRS and CDR2 is YFSETQ. Trimming shortened V by 2 bases and J by 6 bases, and 10 bases separated the two germline ends. CDR3 length equals 13 residues.

This chain uses TRBV30 with TRBJ1-1; D remains unclear. Trimming shortened V by 4 bases and J by 0 bases, and 9 bases separated the two germline ends. The CDR3 spans 13 residues. The V gene's germline CDR1 is GTSNPN and CDR2 SVGIG (reference sequence). This chain's CDR3 is CAWKLQLNTEAFF. As DNA, the CDR3 is TGTGCCTGGAAATTACAGTTGAACACTGAAGCTTTCTTT.

A word on this clone: At the DNA level, this CDR3 is encoded by other sequences in the same sample as well. V usage is TRBV6-5 and J usage is TRBJ1-1, with TRBD1 as a possible D gene (6 bases). V lost 0 bases, J lost 0 bases, and 8 bases lay in between. The CDR3 spans 15 residues. Germline CDR1 and CDR2: MNHEY and SVGAGI. The CDR3 coding sequence is TGTGCCAGCAGTTACTCGGACAGATTGAACACTGAAGCTTTCTTT. It yields the protein CASSYSDRLNTEAFF.

The rearrangement uses TRBV4-2 and TRBJ2-1, with no clear D. Germline V gene sequence: CDR1 LGHNA, CDR2 YNFKEQ. Trimming took 0 bases from V and 0 from J, leaving 9 bases between them. The CDR3 is 16 amino acids. DNA for the CDR3: TGTGCCAGCAGCCAAGAATGGCGCGACTCCTACAATGAGCAGTTCTTC. Amino acids: CASSQEWRDSYNEQFF.

This clone was detected a few times. CDR3 in DNA: TGTGCTAGTAGGGGGGAGGCGAACACCGGGGAGCTGTTTTTT. This gives the protein CASRGEANTGELFF. The V gene is TRBV12-5, the J gene TRBJ2-2, with D perhaps matching TRBD1 or TRBD2 (6 bases each). Per germline, CDR1 LGHNT and CDR2 FRNRAP. This CDR3 has 14 residues. V shed 8 bases and J shed 0 bases, with 10 bases lying between them.

V gene TRBV7-2 combines with J gene TRBJ2-5, with 9 bases lining up with TRBD2. V dropped 1 base and J dropped 5; count of bases not matched to a gene: 8. Germline V gives CDR1 SGHTA, CDR2 FQGNSA. The CDR3 totals 16 residues. The CDR3 reads CASSLVGGGATETQYF. CDR3 DNA: TGTGCCAGCAGCTTAGTGGGCGGGGGGGCAACGGAGACCCAGTACTTC.

This chain links TRBV24-1 with TRBJ2-5; maybe TRBD2 (5 bases). This CDR3 is built from 17 residues. The V end was cut by 0 bases, the J end by 2 bases, with 15 bases between. The V gene's germline CDR1 is KGHDR and CDR2 SFDVKD. The CDR3 here is CATSDLGAGEYQETQYF. The CDR3, as DNA: TGTGCCACCAGTGATTTGGGCGCGGGTGAATATCAAGAGACCCAGTACTTC.